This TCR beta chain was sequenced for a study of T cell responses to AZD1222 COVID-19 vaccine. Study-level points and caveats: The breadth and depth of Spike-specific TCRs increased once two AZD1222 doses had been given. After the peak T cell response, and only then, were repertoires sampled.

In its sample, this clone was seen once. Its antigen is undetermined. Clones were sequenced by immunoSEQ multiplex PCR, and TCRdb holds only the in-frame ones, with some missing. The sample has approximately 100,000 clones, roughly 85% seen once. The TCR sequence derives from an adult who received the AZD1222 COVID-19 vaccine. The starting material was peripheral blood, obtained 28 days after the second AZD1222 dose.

CDR3 residues: CASSPFGAAGLSYEQYF. CDR3 coding DNA: TGTGCCAGCAGTCCTTTTGGAGCCGCGGGACTTTCCTACGAGCAGTACTTC. This chain links TRBV6-6 with TRBJ2-7; perhaps TRBD2 as D (6 bases). This CDR3 is built from 17 residues. Germline V gene lookup returns CDR1 MNHNY and CDR2 SVGAGI (reference sequence). The V and J ends lost 5 bases and 1 base respectively, with 21 bases between them.